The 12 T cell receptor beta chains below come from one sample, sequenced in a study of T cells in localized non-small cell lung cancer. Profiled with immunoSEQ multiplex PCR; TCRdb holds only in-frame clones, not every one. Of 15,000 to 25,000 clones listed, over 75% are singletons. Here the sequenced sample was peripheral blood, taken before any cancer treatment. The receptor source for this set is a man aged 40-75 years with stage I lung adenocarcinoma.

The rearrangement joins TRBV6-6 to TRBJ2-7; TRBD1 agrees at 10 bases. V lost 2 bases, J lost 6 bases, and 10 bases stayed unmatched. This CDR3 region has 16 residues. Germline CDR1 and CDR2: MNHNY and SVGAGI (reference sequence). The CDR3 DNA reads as TGTGCCAGCAGTTACATGACTGGACAGGGGGTCGGCGAGCAGTACTTC. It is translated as CASSYMTGQGVGEQYF.

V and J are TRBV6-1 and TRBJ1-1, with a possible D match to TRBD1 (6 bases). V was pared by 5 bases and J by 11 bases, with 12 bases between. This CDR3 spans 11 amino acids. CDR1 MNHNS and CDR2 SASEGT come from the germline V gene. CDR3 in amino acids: CASSLTGYAFF. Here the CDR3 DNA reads TGTGCCAGCAGTTTAACAGGGTACGCTTTCTTT.

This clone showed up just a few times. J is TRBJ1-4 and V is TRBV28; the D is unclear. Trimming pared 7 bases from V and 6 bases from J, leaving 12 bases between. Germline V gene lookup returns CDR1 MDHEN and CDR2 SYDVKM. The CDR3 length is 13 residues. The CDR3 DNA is TGTGCCAGCACCGTTGTGGGTGATGAAAAACTGTTTTTT. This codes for CASTVVGDEKLFF. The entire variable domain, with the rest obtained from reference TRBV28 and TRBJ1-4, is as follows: DVKVTQSSRYLVKRTGEKVFLECVQDMDHENMFWYRQDPGLGLRLIYFSYDVKMKEKGDIPEGYSVSREKKERFSLILESASTNQTSMYLCASTVVGDEKLFFGSGTQLSVL.

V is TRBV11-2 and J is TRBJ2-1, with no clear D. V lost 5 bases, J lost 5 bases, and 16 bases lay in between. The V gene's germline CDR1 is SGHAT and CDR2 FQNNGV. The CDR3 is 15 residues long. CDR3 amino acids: CASSNRKRRDNEQFF. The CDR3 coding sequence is TGTGCCAGCAGCAATAGGAAGAGAAGAGACAATGAGCAGTTCTTC.

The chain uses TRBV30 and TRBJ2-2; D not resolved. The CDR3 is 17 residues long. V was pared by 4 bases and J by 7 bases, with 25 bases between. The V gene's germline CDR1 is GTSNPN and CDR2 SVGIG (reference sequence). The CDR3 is CAWTLTRWAAPRGELFF. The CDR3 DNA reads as TGTGCCTGGACTCTGACAAGATGGGCAGCCCCCCGCGGGGAGCTGTTTTTT.

CDR3 residues: CASSIRRNTEAFF. CDR3 nucleotide sequence: TGTGCCAGTAGTATAAGAAGGAACACTGAAGCTTTCTTT. The chain carries TRBV19 and TRBJ1-1; D gene uncertain. CDR1 and CDR2 (germline): LNHDA, SQIVND (reference sequence). The germline V and J ends were trimmed by 2 bases and 1 base, with 5 bases remaining between them. The length of the CDR3 is 13 residues.

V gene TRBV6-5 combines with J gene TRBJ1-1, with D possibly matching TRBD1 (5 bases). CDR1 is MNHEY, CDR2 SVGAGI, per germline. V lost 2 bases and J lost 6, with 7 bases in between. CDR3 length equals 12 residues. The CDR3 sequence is CASSYRGAEAFF. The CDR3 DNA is TGTGCCAGCAGTTACAGGGGCGCTGAAGCTTTCTTT.

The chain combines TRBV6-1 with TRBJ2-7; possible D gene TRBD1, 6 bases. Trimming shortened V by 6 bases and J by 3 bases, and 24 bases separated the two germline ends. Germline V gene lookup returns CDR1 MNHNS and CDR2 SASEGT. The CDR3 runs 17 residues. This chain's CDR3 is CASRESPARGKVYEQYF. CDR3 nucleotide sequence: TGTGCCAGCAGGGAATCCCCCGCCAGGGGAAAGGTCTACGAGCAGTACTTC.

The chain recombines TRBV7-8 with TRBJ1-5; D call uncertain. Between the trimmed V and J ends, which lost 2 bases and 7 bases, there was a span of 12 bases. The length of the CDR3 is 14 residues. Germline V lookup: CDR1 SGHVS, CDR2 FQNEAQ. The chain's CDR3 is CASSLSDANQPQHF. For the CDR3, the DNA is TGTGCCAGCAGCTTATCCGACGCGAACCAGCCCCAGCATTTT.

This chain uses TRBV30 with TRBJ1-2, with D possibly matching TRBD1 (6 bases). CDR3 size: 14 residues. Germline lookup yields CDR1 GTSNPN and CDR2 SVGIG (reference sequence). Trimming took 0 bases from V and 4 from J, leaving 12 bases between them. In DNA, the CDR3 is TGTGCCTGGAGTGTCGGCAGGGGCGGCTATGGCTACACCTTC. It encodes CAWSVGRGGYGYTF.

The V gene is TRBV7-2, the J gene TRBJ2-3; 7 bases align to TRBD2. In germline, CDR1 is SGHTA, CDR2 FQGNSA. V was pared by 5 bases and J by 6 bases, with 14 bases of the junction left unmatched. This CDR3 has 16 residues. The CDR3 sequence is CASSPRRGGRTDTQYF. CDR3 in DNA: TGTGCCAGCAGCCCTAGAAGGGGCGGGAGAACGGATACGCAGTATTTT.

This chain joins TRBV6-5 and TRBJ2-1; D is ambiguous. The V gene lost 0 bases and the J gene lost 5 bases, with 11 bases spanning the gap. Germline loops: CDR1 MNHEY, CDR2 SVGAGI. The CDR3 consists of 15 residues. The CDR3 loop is CASSYSVYGNNEQFF. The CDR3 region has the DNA TGTGCCAGCAGTTACTCAGTATATGGCAACAATGAGCAGTTCTTC.